The clone carrying this TCR beta chain showed up just a few times. The source of the sample is a study of early T cells in non-severe SARS-CoV-2 infection. TCRdb called the 5' RACE reads again in MiXCR, with one record for every CDR3 protein. The sample includes 70,000 to 95,000 distinct CDR3 sequences, 14% to 15% seen only once; the top ten take 0.5% to 0.75%. In germline, CDR1 is LGHNA, CDR2 YNFKEQ. Trimming cost V 0 bases and J 7 bases, with 19 bases left between them. The CDR3 contains 17 residues. V and J are TRBV4-2 and TRBJ1-3; possible D gene TRBD1, 6 bases. This sequence was found in an adult who was a healthcare worker with PCR-confirmed SARS-CoV-2 infection or an uninfected control (not recorded which). The sample was whole blood. Written as DNA, the CDR3 is TGTGCCAGCAGCCAAGAGTTCGTGGGGGCTCAGCGGAACACCATATATTTT. Protein sequence: CASSQEFVGAQRNTIYF.